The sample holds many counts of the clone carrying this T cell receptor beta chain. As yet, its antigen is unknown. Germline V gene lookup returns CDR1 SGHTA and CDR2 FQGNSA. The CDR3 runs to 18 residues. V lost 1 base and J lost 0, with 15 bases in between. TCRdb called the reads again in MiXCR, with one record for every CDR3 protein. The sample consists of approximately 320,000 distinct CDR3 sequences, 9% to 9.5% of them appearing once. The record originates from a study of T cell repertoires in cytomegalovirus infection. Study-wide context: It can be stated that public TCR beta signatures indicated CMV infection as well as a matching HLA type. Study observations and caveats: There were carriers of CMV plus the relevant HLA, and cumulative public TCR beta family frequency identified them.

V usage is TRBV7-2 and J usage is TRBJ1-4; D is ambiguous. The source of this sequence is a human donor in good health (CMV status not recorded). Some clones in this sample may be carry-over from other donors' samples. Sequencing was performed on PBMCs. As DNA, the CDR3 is TGTGCCAGCAGCTTAGTTTCGACATCCCTTGCAACTAATGAAAAACTGTTTTTT. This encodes CASSLVSTSLATNEKLFF.